This paragraph covers one T cell receptor beta chain sequence. The V and J ends lost 3 bases and 6 bases respectively, with 18 bases between them. Germline CDR1 reads SGHRS; CDR2 reads YFSETQ. The CDR3 consists of 15 residues. The assay was immunoSEQ multiplex PCR, and TCRdb's table has in-frame clones only and misses some. Altogether 110,000 or so clones are present, 85% being singletons, with the ten largest covering about 3%. This sample was taken from a study of blood T cell repertoires in COVID-19. Study-level information: In each case, the material was cDNA or gDNA derived from T cells, B-cell-depleted T cells, or PBMCs.

The J gene is TRBJ1-2, the V gene TRBV5-1; D remains ambiguous. This TCR was recovered from a man aged 35-49 years with acute or convalescent COVID-19. Sequencing input: peripheral blood. The CDR3: CASSSQSGKVDGYTF. Written as DNA, the CDR3 is TGCGCCAGCAGCTCCCAGTCGGGGAAAGTCGATGGCTACACCTTC.